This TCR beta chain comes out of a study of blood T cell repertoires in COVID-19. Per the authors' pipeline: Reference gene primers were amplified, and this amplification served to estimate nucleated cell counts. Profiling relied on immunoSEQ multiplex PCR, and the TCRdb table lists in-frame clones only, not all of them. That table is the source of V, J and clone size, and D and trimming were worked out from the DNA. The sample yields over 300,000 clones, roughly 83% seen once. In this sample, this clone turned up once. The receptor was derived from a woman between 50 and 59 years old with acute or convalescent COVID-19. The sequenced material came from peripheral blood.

CDR3 loop: CASSVGQRSYEQYF. Here the CDR3 DNA reads TGTGCCAGCAGCGTAGGGCAGCGATCCTACGAGCAGTACTTC. V gene TRBV9 combines with J gene TRBJ2-7; D is unclear. CDR3 length: 14 residues. Trimming took 0 bases from V and 1 from J, leaving 8 bases between them. Germline V gene lookup returns CDR1 SGDLS and CDR2 YYNGEE.